The 28 T cell receptor beta chains listed next were all sequenced from one sample in a study of tumor and adjacent non-tumor tissue in lung cancer. The template was RNA from unsorted bulk tissue. A modified ARM-PCR protocol with three rounds of nested PCR amplified TCRbeta. TCRdb independently ran MiXCR on the multiplex PCR reads; one entry per CDR3 protein. Of 84,000 or so distinct CDR3 sequences in the sample, roughly two thirds were seen once. The sequencing input was lung tumor tissue. These receptors came from a man between 65 and 85 years old with non-small cell lung cancer.

Many counts were recorded for this clonotype. This chain joins TRBV5-4 and TRBJ2-2; possible D gene TRBD1, 6 bases. CDR1 and CDR2 (germline): SGHNT, YYREEE (reference sequence). Between the trimmed V and J ends, which lost 1 base and 6 bases, there was a span of 10 bases. The CDR3 totals 14 residues. CDR3 nucleotide sequence: TGTGCCAGCAGCTTGTTGGGGGCCTCCGGGGAGCTGTTTTTT. Translation: CASSLLGASGELFF. The full variable domain, its missing parts supplied by reference TRBV5-4 and TRBJ2-2, is ETGVTQSPTHLIKTRGQQVTLRCSSQSGHNTVSWYQQALGQGPQFIFQYYREEENGRGNFPPRFSGLQFPNYSSELNVNALELDDSALYLCASSLLGASGELFFGEGSRLTVL.

This clonotype was detected only a few times. This sequence may be a read error, since a much larger clone differs from it by one base. The genes are TRBV14 and TRBJ2-7, with D tentatively TRBD1 (5 bases). Germline V CDR1 and CDR2: SGHDN, FVKESK. The CDR3 runs to 16 residues. The CDR3 sequence is CASGQPGRGTSYEQYF. As DNA, the CDR3 is TGTGCCAGCGGCCAACCGGGTAGGGGAACATCCTACGAGCAGTACTTC.

The CDR3, as DNA: TGCAGCGTATCTTGGGCTACCTTCCAAGAGACCCAGTACTTC. This encodes CSVSWATFQETQYF. The V and J genes are TRBV29-1 and TRBJ2-5; no firm D call. Between the trimmed V and J ends, which lost 6 bases and 1 base, there was a span of 15 bases. CDR3 length equals 14 residues. CDR1 and CDR2 from the germline V gene are SQVTM and ANQGSEA.

Points on this clonotype: One end of the junction varies from germline; a read error may be responsible. The CDR3 nucleotides are TGCAGTGCCCCCACAGGGATCGGTCAGCCCCAGCATTTC. Protein sequence: CSAPTGIGQPQHF. V usage is TRBV20-1 and J usage is TRBJ1-5; D might be TRBD1 (6 bases). From germline, CDR1 is DFQATT and CDR2 SNEGSKA (reference sequence). CDR3 length: 13 amino acids.

Remarks on this clonotype: A read error may account for a junction end that differs from germline. The chain links TRBV11-2 to TRBJ2-2; D gene unclear. Per germline, CDR1 SGHAT and CDR2 FQNNGV. CDR3 length equals 17 residues. CDR3 nucleotide sequence: TGTACCAGCAGCCCTTGGGTTAAGGGTATGAGCACCGGGGAGCTGTTTTTT. This sequence encodes CTSSPWVKGMSTGELFF.

In regard to this clonotype: A junction boundary mismatches the germline segment, possibly from a read error. This sequence joins TRBV29-1 and TRBJ2-2; 12 positions match TRBD2. The length of the CDR3 is 15 residues. Germline V lookup: CDR1 SQVTM, CDR2 ANQGSEA. CDR3: CSVRLAGDSTGELCF. In DNA form, the CDR3 reads TGCAGCGTTAGACTAGCGGGGGATAGCACCGGGGAGCTGTGTTTT.

This clonotype has just a few counts. A much larger clone differs from this one at a single base, so this may be a read error. The chain uses TRBV7-8 and TRBJ2-5; perhaps TRBD1 as D (5 bases). The CDR3 contains 14 residues. Germline CDR1 reads SGHVS; CDR2 reads FQNEAQ. V was cut by 2 bases and J by 5 bases, with 12 bases left in between. In nucleotides, the CDR3 is TGTGCCAGCAGCTTATCAGGGATCTCGGAGACCCAGTACTTC. It encodes CASSLSGISETQYF.

Comment on this clonotype: Given a much more abundant clone one base away, this may be a read error. The chain joins TRBV10-2 to TRBJ2-3; 11 nucleotides line up with TRBD1. The junction had 10 bases not matched to a gene; V was cut back by 4 bases and J by 7 bases. Germline CDR1 and CDR2: WSHSY and SAAADI. The CDR3 totals 16 residues. CDR3: CASSGHHGQGANTQYF. CDR3 bases: TGCGCCAGCAGTGGCCATCATGGACAGGGGGCAAATACGCAGTATTTT.

With regard to this clonotype: At one of its ends the junction is not consistent with the germline gene, which may arise from a read error. The gene calls are TRBV28 and TRBJ2-3, with D perhaps matching TRBD2 (6 bases). Germline V gene data show CDR1 as MDHEN and CDR2 as SYDVKM. This CDR3 is built from 15 residues. CDR3 in DNA: TGTGTCAGCGGTACCCAGGGACTGAGCACAGATACGCAGTATTTT. It is translated as CVSGTQGLSTDTQYF.

This clonotype has only one observation. A junction boundary mismatches the germline segment, possibly from a read error. The V gene is TRBV6-5, the J gene TRBJ2-2, with D tentatively TRBD2 (5 bases). Germline lookup yields CDR1 MNHEY and CDR2 SVGAGI. This CDR3 region has 13 residues. The DNA for the CDR3 is TGTGCCAGCTGTTACACCGGATTCGGGGAGCTTTTTTTT. It encodes CASCYTGFGELFF.

This clonotype has ten or more counts. The rearrangement links TRBV12-3 or TRBV12-4 to TRBJ2-1; maybe TRBD1 (6 bases). Trimming took off 4 bases at V and 10 bases at J, with 23 bases between the two ends. The CDR3 covers 16 residues. CDR3 sequence (DNA): TGTGCCAGCAGTTCCGGGACACCAATGGGGGCACGGGAGCAGTTCTTC. Translation gives CASSSGTPMGAREQFF.

The rearrangement uses TRBV11-1 and TRBJ2-3; D is undetermined. The V gene lost 9 bases and the J gene lost 3 bases, with 19 bases spanning the gap. Germline V gene sequence: CDR1 SGHAT, CDR2 FQDESV (reference sequence). This CDR3 is built from 15 residues. CDR3: CASSTRLSRTDTQYF. CDR3 coding DNA: TGTGCCAGTAGCACCAGACTGAGCAGGACAGATACGCAGTATTTT.

As DNA, the CDR3 is TGTGCCAGCGCCCTGTTGACAGAAACTAACTATGGCTACACCTTC. Amino acids: CASALLTETNYGYTF. The chain recombines TRBV12-3 or TRBV12-4 with TRBJ1-2; D might be TRBD1 (5 bases). The CDR3 has 15 amino acids. V lost 8 bases to trimming and J lost 0 bases, with 16 bases between them.

A remark on this clonotype: Germline is not matched at one junction end, which may reflect a read error. The chain has TRBV29-1 and TRBJ2-2, with D possibly being TRBD2 (5 bases). The germline V gene encodes CDR1 SQVTM and CDR2 ANQGSEA. The CDR3 length is 16 residues. The CDR3 nucleotides read TGTAGCGTGATCCCGGGCCTAATGCCCAACACCGGGGAGCTGTTTTTT. It is translated as CSVIPGLMPNTGELFF.

Remarks on this clonotype: A read error may explain this, as a much larger clone is one base away. V gene TRBV30 combines with J gene TRBJ2-5, with 9 bases lining up with TRBD2. Germline V gene data show CDR1 as GTSNPN and CDR2 as SVGIG (reference sequence). The CDR3 spans 14 residues. The CDR3 protein is CAWRYAGGPETKYF. For the CDR3, the DNA is TGTGCCTGGAGGTACGCGGGAGGGCCGGAGACCAAGTACTTC.

This clonotype was counted ten times or more. J is TRBJ2-2 and V is TRBV4-2; perhaps TRBD1 as D (5 bases). The CDR3 length is 15 residues. The V end was cut by 0 bases, the J end by 5 bases, with 10 bases between. The germline CDR1 and CDR2 sequences are LGHNA and YNFKEQ. The CDR3 bases are TGTGCCAGCAGCCAAGATTTGGGGCGGACCGGGGAGCTGTTTTTT. Translated: CASSQDLGRTGELFF.

Concerning this clonotype: A junction end diverges from the germline sequence, so it may reflect a read error. The rearrangement joins TRBV11-1 to TRBJ2-1, with D hard to call. This CDR3 has 16 amino acids. Germline V gives CDR1 SGHAT, CDR2 FQDESV (reference sequence). The CDR3 spells CAISLVTACSYNEQFF. CDR3 in DNA: TGTGCCATCAGCTTAGTTACCGCCTGCTCCTACAATGAGCAGTTCTTC.

This clonotype came up a few times. The V call is TRBV29-1, the J call TRBJ2-1, with a possible D match to TRBD2 (5 bases). V was pared by 4 bases and J by 9 bases, with 16 bases between. The CDR3 has 13 residues. From germline, CDR1 is SQVTM and CDR2 ANQGSEA. CDR3 region: CSVGSGRGTEQFF. In DNA, the CDR3 is TGCAGCGTTGGGTCGGGTCGGGGAACTGAGCAGTTCTTC.

The chain uses TRBV7-9 and TRBJ2-1, with 10 bases matching TRBD1. In germline, CDR1 is SEHNR, CDR2 FQNEAQ (reference sequence). Trimming at V came to 0 bases and at J to 6 bases, leaving 2 bases not matched to a gene. The CDR3 totals 15 residues. The CDR3 reads CASSLAGQGPNEQFF. CDR3 in DNA: TGTGCCAGCAGCTTAGCGGGACAGGGGCCCAATGAGCAGTTCTTC.

Of note for this clonotype: Here the CDR3 omits its conserved ending phenylalanine or tryptophan, so a read error is the likely source. This chain connects TRBV20-1 to TRBJ2-2; D gene ambiguous. Trimming cost V 7 bases and J 5 bases, with 14 bases left between them. Germline CDR1 is DFQATT and CDR2 is SNEGSKA (reference sequence). The CDR3 spans 13 residues. CDR3 protein: CSDLDYDTGELFI. The CDR3 DNA sequence: TGCAGTGATCTCGATTACGATACCGGGGAGCTGTTTATT.

This clonotype has only a few counts. The chain uses TRBV6-6 and TRBJ1-1, with D possibly TRBD1 on 6 matching bases. Trimming left V 10 bases short and J 4 bases short, with 13 bases between. The CDR3 runs 12 residues. Germline V gives CDR1 MNHNY, CDR2 SVGAGI (reference sequence). The CDR3 DNA sequence: TGTGCCAACCAACAGGGAGTCACTGAAGCTTTCTTT. Residues: CANQQGVTEAFF.

As concerns this clonotype: A junction boundary mismatches the germline segment, possibly from a read error. The rearrangement uses TRBV12-3 or TRBV12-4 and TRBJ2-6, with TRBD1 matching over 8 bases. The CDR3 loop spans 16 amino acids. CDR3 nucleotides: TGTGCCAGCAATACTCAGGGGGCGCAAGGGGCCAACGTCCTGACATTC. Encoded protein: CASNTQGAQGANVLTF.

Concerning this clonotype: A read error is likely, as this CDR3 ends without the conserved phenylalanine or tryptophan. V usage is TRBV11-2 and J usage is TRBJ2-7, with D perhaps matching TRBD2 (6 bases). The CDR3 covers 14 residues. Germline CDR1 SGHAT, CDR2 FQNNGV. Between the trimmed V and J ends, which lost 6 bases and 4 bases, there was a span of 16 bases. The CDR3 sequence is CASSRVGGAYEQYY. The CDR3 DNA is TGTGCCAGCAGTAGAGTGGGAGGCGCGTACGAGCAGTACTAC.

On this clonotype itself: At one boundary the junction diverges from the germline segment, which might be a read error. The rearrangement joins TRBV5-1 to TRBJ2-1, with D perhaps TRBD2 (5 bases). Germline loops: CDR1 SGHRS, CDR2 YFSETQ. The CDR3 covers 13 residues. In nucleotides, the CDR3 is TGCTCCAGCAGCTTGAGCGGTTACAGTGAGCAGTTCTTC. It yields the protein CSSSLSGYSEQFF.

With regard to this clonotype: This may be a read error: a much more frequent sequence differs by one nucleotide. V gene TRBV28 combines with J gene TRBJ2-5; 8 bases line up with TRBD1. Trimming cost V 6 bases and J 7 bases; bases outside gene matches: 7. Germline V lookup: CDR1 MDHEN, CDR2 SYDVKM. This CDR3 has 13 amino acids. This CDR3 is CASSRQGPRTQYF. The CDR3 coding sequence is TGTGCCAGCAGCCGACAGGGGCCTCGGACCCAGTACTTC. Combining the CDR3 with reference TRBV28 and TRBJ2-5 gives the whole variable domain DVKVTQSSRYLVKRTGEKVFLECVQDMDHENMFWYRQDPGLGLRLIYFSYDVKMKEKGDIPEGYSVSREKKERFSLILESASTNQTSMYLCASSRQGPRTQYFGPGTRLLVL.

A word on this clonotype: This clone may be a read error of a much larger clone one base away. This chain connects TRBV12-3 or TRBV12-4 to TRBJ1-1; 7 bases line up with TRBD1. CDR3 size: 14 residues. The CDR3 region has the DNA TGTGTCAGCAGCCCTAACTGGGACAGCACTGAAGCTTTCTTT. Translation gives CVSSPNWDSTEAFF.

The chain recombines TRBV29-1 with TRBJ2-3; D is unresolved. CDR3 length equals 13 residues. CDR1 and CDR2 (germline): SQVTM, ANQGSEA. V was cut by 2 bases and J by 5 bases, with 11 bases left in between. CDR3 sequence: CSVEPEWLDTQYF. The CDR3, as DNA: TGCAGCGTTGAACCGGAGTGGCTAGATACGCAGTATTTT.

In the case of this clonotype: Without the conserved terminal phenylalanine or tryptophan, this CDR3 likely stems from a read error. The limits of the CDR3 on the DNA are not certain, so only TCRdb's listed CDR3 is given. This rearrangement joins TRBV11-1 to TRBJ2-5; the D call TRBD1 from the table was never checked on the DNA. Both ends counted, the CDR3 spans 15 residues. CDR1 is SGHAT, CDR2 FQDESV, per germline (reference sequence). CDR3 in amino acids: CASSPRDRVFETQDI.